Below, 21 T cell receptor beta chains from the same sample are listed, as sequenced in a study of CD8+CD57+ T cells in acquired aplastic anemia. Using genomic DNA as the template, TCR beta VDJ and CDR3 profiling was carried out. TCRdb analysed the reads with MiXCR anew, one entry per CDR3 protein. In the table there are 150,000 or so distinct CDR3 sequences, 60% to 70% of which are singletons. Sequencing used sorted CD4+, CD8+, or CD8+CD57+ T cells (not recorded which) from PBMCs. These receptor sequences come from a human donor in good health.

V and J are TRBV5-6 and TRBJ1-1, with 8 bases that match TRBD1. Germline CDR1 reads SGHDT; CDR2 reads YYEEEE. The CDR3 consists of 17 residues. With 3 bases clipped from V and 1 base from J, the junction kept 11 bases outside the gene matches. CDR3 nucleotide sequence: TGTGCCAGCAGCTACAGGGGGACCCTCGTGCGGAACACTGAAGCTTTCTTT. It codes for CASSYRGTLVRNTEAFF.

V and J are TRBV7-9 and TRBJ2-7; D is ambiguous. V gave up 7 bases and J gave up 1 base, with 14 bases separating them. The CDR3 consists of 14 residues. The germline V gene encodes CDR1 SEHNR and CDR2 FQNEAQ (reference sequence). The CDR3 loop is CASTMGSLSYEQYF. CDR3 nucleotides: TGTGCCAGCACCATGGGGTCTCTTTCCTACGAGCAGTACTTC.

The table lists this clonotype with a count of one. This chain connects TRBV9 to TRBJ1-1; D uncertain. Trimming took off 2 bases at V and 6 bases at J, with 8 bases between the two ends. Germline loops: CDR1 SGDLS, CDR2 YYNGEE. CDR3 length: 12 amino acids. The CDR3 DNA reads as TGTGCCAGCAGCGTGGGTGGGCCTGAAGCTTTCTTT. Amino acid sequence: CASSVGGPEAFF.

CDR3 in DNA: TGTGCCAGCAGGAAGGGACTCAGCACAGATACGCAGTATTTT. Its translation is CASRKGLSTDTQYF. The chain carries TRBV6-4 and TRBJ2-3; maybe TRBD2 (6 bases). The CDR3 totals 14 residues. Germline values: CDR1 MRHNA, CDR2 SNTAGT. Trimming cost V 6 bases and J 0 bases, with 10 bases left between them.

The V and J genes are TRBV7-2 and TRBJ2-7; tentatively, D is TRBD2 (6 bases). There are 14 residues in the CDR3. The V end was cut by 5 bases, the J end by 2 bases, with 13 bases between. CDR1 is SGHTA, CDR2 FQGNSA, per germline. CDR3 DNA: TGTGCCAGCAGCCCCGAGGGCGGGGCCTACGAGCAGTACTTC. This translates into CASSPEGGAYEQYF.

For the CDR3, the DNA is TGTGCCAGCAGACTAGCGGGGGGTAATGAGCAGTTCTTC. Translation: CASRLAGGNEQFF. This chain links TRBV6-1 with TRBJ2-1, with TRBD2 identical over 12 bases. The germline V gene encodes CDR1 MNHNS and CDR2 SASEGT. The CDR3 is 13 amino acids. V was clipped by 6 bases and J by 7 bases; unmatched bases: 1.

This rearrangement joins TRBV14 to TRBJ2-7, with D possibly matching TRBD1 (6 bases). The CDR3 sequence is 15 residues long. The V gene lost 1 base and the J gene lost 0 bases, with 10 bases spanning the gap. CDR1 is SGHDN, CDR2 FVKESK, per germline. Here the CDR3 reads CASSQGPDSSYEQYF. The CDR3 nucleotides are TGTGCCAGCAGCCAAGGCCCGGACAGCTCCTACGAGCAGTACTTC.

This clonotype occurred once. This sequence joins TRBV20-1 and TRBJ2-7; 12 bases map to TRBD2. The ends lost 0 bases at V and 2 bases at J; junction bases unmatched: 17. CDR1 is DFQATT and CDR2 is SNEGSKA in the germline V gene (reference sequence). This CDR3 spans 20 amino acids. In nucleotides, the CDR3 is TGCAGTGCTAGAGATCAGGGCCCCCTAGCGGGAGGGCTATATACCTACGAGCAGTACTTC. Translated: CSARDQGPLAGGLYTYEQYF.

This CDR3 is CASSIGLKETQYF. The DNA of the CDR3 is TGTGCCAGCAGCATCGGACTTAAAGAGACCCAGTACTTC. The chain links TRBV7-9 to TRBJ2-5; D is possibly TRBD2 (5 bases). Trimming left V 5 bases short and J 3 bases short, with 10 bases between. Per germline, CDR1 SEHNR and CDR2 FQNEAQ (reference sequence). The CDR3 totals 13 residues.

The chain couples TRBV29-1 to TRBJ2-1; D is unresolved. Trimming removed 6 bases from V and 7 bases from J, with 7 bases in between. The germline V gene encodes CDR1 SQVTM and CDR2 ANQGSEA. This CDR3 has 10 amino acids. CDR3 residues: CSVDPNEQFF. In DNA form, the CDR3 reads TGCAGCGTCGACCCGAATGAGCAGTTCTTC.

CDR3 nucleotide sequence: TGTGCCAGCACCTCTACTAGCGGACGCACAGATACGCAGTATTTT. Its translation: CASTSTSGRTDTQYF. The genes are TRBV7-3 and TRBJ2-3; 8 bases fit TRBD2. The germline V gene encodes CDR1 SGHTA and CDR2 FQGTGA. V was pared by 7 bases and J by 1 base, with 7 bases of the junction left unmatched. The CDR3 extends over 15 amino acids.

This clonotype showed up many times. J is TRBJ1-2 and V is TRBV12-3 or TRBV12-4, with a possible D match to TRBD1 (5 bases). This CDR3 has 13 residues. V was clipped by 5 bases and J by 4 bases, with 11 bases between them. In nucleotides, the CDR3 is TGTGCCAGCAGTCCGGGACTCGCCTATGGCTACACCTTC. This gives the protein CASSPGLAYGYTF.

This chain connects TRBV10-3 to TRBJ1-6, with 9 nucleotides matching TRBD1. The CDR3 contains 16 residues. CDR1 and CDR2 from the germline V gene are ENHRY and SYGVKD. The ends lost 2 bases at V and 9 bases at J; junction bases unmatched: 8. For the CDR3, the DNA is TGTGCCATCAGTGAGCCAGGGACAGGGCTTCTTTCACCCCTCCACTTT. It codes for CAISEPGTGLLSPLHF.

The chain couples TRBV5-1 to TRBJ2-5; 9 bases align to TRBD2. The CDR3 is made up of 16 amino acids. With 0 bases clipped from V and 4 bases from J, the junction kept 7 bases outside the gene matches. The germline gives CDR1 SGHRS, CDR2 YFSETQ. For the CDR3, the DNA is TGCGCCAGCAGCTTGGTAGGGCTAGCGGGGAGAGAGACCCAGTACTTC. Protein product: CASSLVGLAGRETQYF. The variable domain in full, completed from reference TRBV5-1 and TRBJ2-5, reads KAGVTQTPRYLIKTRGQQVTLSCSPISGHRSVSWYQQTPGQGLQFLFEYFSETQRNKGNFPGRFSGRQFSNSRSEMNVSTLELGDSALYLCASSLVGLAGRETQYFGPGTRLLVL.

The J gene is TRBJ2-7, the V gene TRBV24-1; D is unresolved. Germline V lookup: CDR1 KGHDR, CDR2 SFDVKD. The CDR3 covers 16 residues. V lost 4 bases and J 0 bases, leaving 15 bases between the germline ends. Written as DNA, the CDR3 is TGTGCCACCAGTGAATCTAAGGCTGCCTCCTCCTACGAGCAGTACTTC. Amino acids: CATSESKAASSYEQYF.

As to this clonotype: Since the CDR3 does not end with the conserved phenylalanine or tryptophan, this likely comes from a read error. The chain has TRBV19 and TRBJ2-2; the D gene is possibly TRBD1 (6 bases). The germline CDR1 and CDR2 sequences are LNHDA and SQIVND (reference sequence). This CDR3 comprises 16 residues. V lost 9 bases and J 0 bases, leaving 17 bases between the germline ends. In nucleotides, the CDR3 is TGTGCCAGCTCACCACCCCAGGGGACGAACACCGGGGAGCTGTTTCTT. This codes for CASSPPQGTNTGELFL.

As DNA, the CDR3 is TGTGCCAGCAGCCCCATGAACTTAGATACGCAGTATTTT. Encoded protein: CASSPMNLDTQYF. The rearrangement joins TRBV9 to TRBJ2-3; no definite D call. Germline-derived CDR1 and CDR2 are SGDLS and YYNGEE. This CDR3 is 13 amino acids long. Trimming left V 4 bases short and J 5 bases short, with 11 bases between.

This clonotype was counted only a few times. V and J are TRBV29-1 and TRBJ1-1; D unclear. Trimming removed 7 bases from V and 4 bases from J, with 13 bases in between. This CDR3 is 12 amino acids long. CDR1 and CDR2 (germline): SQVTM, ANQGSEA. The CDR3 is CSAIGGATEAFF. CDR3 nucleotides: TGCAGCGCTATCGGCGGTGCCACTGAAGCTTTCTTT.

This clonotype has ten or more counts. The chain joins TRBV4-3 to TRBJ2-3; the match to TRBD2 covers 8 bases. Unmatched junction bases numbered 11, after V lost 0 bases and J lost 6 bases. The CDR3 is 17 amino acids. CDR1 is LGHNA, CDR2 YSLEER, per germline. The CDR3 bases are TGCGCCAGCAGCCAAGATTGGGTTAGCGGGGTTCTTGATACGCAGTATTTT. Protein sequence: CASSQDWVSGVLDTQYF.

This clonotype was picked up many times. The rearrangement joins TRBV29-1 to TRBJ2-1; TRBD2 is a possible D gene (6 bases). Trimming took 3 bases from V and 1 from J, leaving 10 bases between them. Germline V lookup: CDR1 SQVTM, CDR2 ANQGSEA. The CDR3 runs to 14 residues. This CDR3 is CSVEPGLSYNEQFF. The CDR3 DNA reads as TGCAGCGTTGAGCCGGGACTGTCCTACAATGAGCAGTTCTTC.

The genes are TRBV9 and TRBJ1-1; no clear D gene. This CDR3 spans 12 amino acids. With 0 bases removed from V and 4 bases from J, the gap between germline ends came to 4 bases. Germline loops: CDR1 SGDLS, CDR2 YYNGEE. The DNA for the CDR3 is TGTGCCAGCAGCGTAGGGGGCACTGAAGCTTTCTTT. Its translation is CASSVGGTEAFF.